This T cell receptor beta chain derives from a study of human T cells and chemical hapten exposure (dated by TCRdb to the early 2020s). Background for the entire study: For sensitization, 2% DPC in acetone was applied to a roughly 2 cm by roughly 2 cm area of upper inner arm skin. Throughout the roughly 23-week study period, patients were also given weekly therapeutic DPC doses on the scalp. Patch testing was performed on the upper back with Finn chambers containing 0.01% DPC, and the patch tests were scored after 6 days according to International Contact Dermatitis Research Group standards. Alopecia areata with under or over 50% scalp involvement, alopecia totalis and alopecia universalis were represented in the patient cohort, which was mostly female. Libraries were pooled for sequencing, and variation in per-sample TCR yields was attributed mainly to small differences in library volumes within the pool. The study tracked peripheral blood TCR repertoire changes in vivo during primary and secondary sensitization to the hapten diphenylcyclopropenone (DPC) in alopecia patients. Blood samples were taken from patients before sensitization (week 0) and then at 2, 6 and about 24 weeks after DPC sensitization. Around 30 alopecia patients provided blood for TCR sequencing at one to four time points (pre-sensitization, 2, 6 and 24 weeks). Overall study outcomes, separate from this receptor: Because all patients had alopecia, a presumed autoimmune disease, the immune response of the patients might differ from that of healthy individuals. DPC sensitization did not change the number of TCRs with a frequency above 1 in 1000, and there was no evidence of changes in global repertoire structure. A positive correlation was found between the number of PT1 expanded TCRs and patch test score, with significance reached at thresholds 8, 16 and 32 but not 4. After repeated subsampling, the strength of the expansion versus patch-test correlation and the threshold at which it became significant changed. Expanded TCRs formed significantly more large CDR3 similarity clusters than pre-sensitization or healthy control sets, consistent with antigen-driven responses.

CDR1 and CDR2 were assigned from the germline V gene (reference sequence) as DFQATT and SNEGSKA. At the junction V is shortened by 7 bases and J by 4 bases; bases outside the gene matches: 11. The CDR3 holds 14 amino acids from the cysteine to the phenylalanine. The CDR3 DNA has 42 bases and is translated from base 1. The time point label, read with the paper, signifies: patch test 1, 2 weeks after DPC sensitization. The treatment or condition tag for this specimen amounts to: therapeutic diphenylcyclopropenone sensitization with weekly scalp DPC. At each patch-test visit, blood was drawn before the patch test was applied. Eligible patients were aged 18 to 70, diagnosed with alopecia, deemed suitable for DPC therapy, and excluded if pregnant. Unfractionated whole blood was collected in Tempus Blood RNA tubes, and total RNA was extracted from that blood. The protocol used for the library was RACE. The sample was run on a NextSeq 500. Library preparation attached unique molecular identifiers to individual cDNA molecules for quantitative, reproducible TCR counting. From each blood RNA sample, both TCR alpha and TCR beta chains were sequenced. Per the source publication's procedure: A median of approximately 96,000 TCRs per sample was observed, with a range of about 23,224 to 690,600. The Decombinator software suite was used to annotate the V, J and CDR3 of the TCR reads. Every sample was subsampled to the same number of TCRs (28,000) for the PS versus PT1 abundance plots. Expanded TCRs were defined as absent before sensitization and observed at least eight times at the 2-week time point. TCRdb applied fastp at Q25 and MiXCR to the public reads, then kept only in-frame beta chains. Each CDR3 protein appears once, grouped with its most common genes and DNA. The V and J calls and clone size come from TCRdb's table, not from the authors' own analysis. Here the sample has around 76,000 distinct CDR3 sequences; about 12% occur a single time. The ten largest clonotypes hold 3.5% of the sample.

This clonotype was seen a few times. It lacks a known antigen. Within one base of it there is no much larger clone, and no base qualities were kept. The input for sequencing was whole blood, taken in connection with sensitization to the hapten diphenylcyclopropenone (DPC). This chain joins TRBV20-1 to TRBJ1-1; 8 junctional bases match TRBD1. The TCR sequence derives from a woman in her sixties with alopecia areata. Some clones in this sample may be carry-over from other donors' samples. DNA sequence: TGCAGTGTCGAACATGGGACAGGCGGCACTGAAGCTTTCTTT. It translates as CSVEHGTGGTEAFF.